Listed below are T cell receptor beta chains from one sample, sequenced in a study of cytomegalovirus exposure and HLA in healthy donors. Produced via immunoSEQ multiplex PCR; TCRdb's table is partial and in-frame only. The sample records some 140,000 clones, about three quarters being singletons. The material sequenced was PBMCs. The receptors originated from a male donor in good health and CMV-seropositive. The CDR3 runs from the conserved cysteine through the conserved F or W.

TRBV2	13	TRBJ1-2	CASGRQPNYGYTF
TRBV13	14	.	CASSSGLRSYEQYF
TRBV9	14	TRBJ1-6	CASSVGQGASPLHF
TRBV5-1	16	TRBJ2-1	CASSVLPGQGRNEQFF
TRBV9	14	TRBJ1-2	CASSPNGGERGYTF
TRBV9	15	TRBJ2-1	CASSVNPGSYNEQFF
TRBV2	18	TRBJ2-7	CASSPRPGLAGVLYEQYF
TRBV4-3	13	TRBJ2-1	CASSQDGATKQFF
TRBV6-5	14	TRBJ2-5	CASSYRADQETQYF
TRBV5-1	15	TRBJ2-3	CASSLQRGSTDTQYF
TRBV5-8	12	TRBJ2-7	CASRMTGYEQYF
TRBV19	15	TRBJ2-4	CASSPNSNRVFLGYF
TRBV14	16	TRBJ2-2	CASSRFVGADTGELFF
TRBV5-1	14	TRBJ2-3	CASSLARVDGTQYF
TRBV7-3	13	TRBJ2-5	CASSLTGPETQYF
TRBV5-4	15	TRBJ2-6	CASSFRISGANVLTF
TRBV7-3	16	TRBJ2-3	CASSLTLAGGADTQYF
TRBV19	15	TRBJ1-6	CASSTRTGGDSPLHF
TRBV15	16	TRBJ1-1	CATSRDHWEGSTEAFF
TRBV4-3	16	TRBJ2-1	CASSQDLARGLDEQFF
TRBV10-3	15	TRBJ2-5	CAISEGGAVRETQYF
TRBV19	12	TRBJ1-2	CASSIGGSGYTF
TRBV7-3	15	TRBJ2-3	CASSLSGPSTDTQYF
TRBV13	15	TRBJ2-5	CASSQAQTGEETQYF
TRBV4-3	13	TRBJ2-1	CASSQDPRSEQFF